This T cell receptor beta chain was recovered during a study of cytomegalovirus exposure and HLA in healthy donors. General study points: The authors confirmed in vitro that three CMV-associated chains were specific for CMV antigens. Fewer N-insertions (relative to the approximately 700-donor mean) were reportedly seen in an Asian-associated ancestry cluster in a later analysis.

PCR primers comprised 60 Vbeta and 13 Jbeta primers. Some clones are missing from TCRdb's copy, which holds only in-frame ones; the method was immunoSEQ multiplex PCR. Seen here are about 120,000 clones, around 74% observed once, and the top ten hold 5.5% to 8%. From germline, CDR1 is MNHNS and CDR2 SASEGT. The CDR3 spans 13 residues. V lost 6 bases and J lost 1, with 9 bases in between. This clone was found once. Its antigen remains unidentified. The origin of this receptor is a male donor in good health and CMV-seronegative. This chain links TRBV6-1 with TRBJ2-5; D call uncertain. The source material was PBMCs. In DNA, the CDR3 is TGTGCCAGCAGCCAAGCTGTCCAAGAGACCCAGTACTTC. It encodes CASSQAVQETQYF.